The rows below give T cell receptor beta chains drawn from one sample of a study. Clones were read by immunoSEQ multiplex PCR, and TCRdb kept only the in-frame ones, dropping some. The sample consists of about 68,000 clones, 93% of them appearing once. Material for sequencing was PBMCs. These TCRs come from a man aged 40-49 years with rheumatoid arthritis. Both conserved end residues are part of each CDR3. The D gene is left open where the match is weak. The size entry is marked missing in some rows and otherwise reads once, few, many or a size class.

CDR3 length	V gene	clone size	D gene	J gene	CDR3 DNA	CDR3 protein
13	TRBV28	.	.	TRBJ2-5	TGTGCCAGCAGTTTAAGGAGGCTGGAGACCCAGTACTTC	CASSLRRLETQYF
16	TRBV9	.	.	TRBJ1-3	TGTGCCAGCAGCGTAGAATGGGACATAGCTGGAAACACCATATATTTT	CASSVEWDIAGNTIYF
15	TRBV4-1	.	.	TRBJ1-4	TGCGCCAGCAGCCAAGAAGGACAGACGAATGAAAAACTGTTTTTT	CASSQEGQTNEKLFF
17	TRBV5-1	.	TRBD1	TRBJ2-1	TGCGCCAGCAGCTTGGCCCGACAGGGTAGCTCCTACAATGAGCAGTTCTTC	CASSLARQGSSYNEQFF
15	TRBV9	.	.	TRBJ1-2	TGTGCCAGCAGCCTACGCCAGACAGATAACTATGGCTACACCTTC	CASSLRQTDNYGYTF
14	TRBV6-5	.	TRBD2	TRBJ2-7	TGTGCCAGCAGGCTGACTAGCGGTGCGCACGAGCAGTACTTC	CASRLTSGAHEQYF
14	TRBV5-1	.	TRBD1	TRBJ1-1	TGCGCCAGCAGCCTACAGGGGATGAACACTGAAGCTTTCTTT	CASSLQGMNTEAFF
14	TRBV5-6	few	.	TRBJ1-4	TGTGCCAGCAGCGGGCGACCCTGGGATGAAAAACTGTTTTTT	CASSGRPWDEKLFF
11	TRBV19	.	.	TRBJ1-1	TGTGCCAGTATAGGGCTAGGTGGTCGCTTCTTT	CASIGLGGRFF
17	TRBV4-2	.	TRBD1	TRBJ1-5	TGTGCCAGCAGCCAAGAGACAGGGGCGTATAGCAATCAGCCCCAGCATTTT	CASSQETGAYSNQPQHF
16	TRBV11-2	.	TRBD2	TRBJ2-7	TGTGCCAGCAGCTTAGCGGCGACTAGCTTGAAAAACGAGCAGTACTTC	CASSLAATSLKNEQYF
16	TRBV24-1	.	.	TRBJ2-2	TGTGCCACCAGTGATTGGGAGCTAGGATACACCGGGGAGCTGTTTTTT	CATSDWELGYTGELFF
16	TRBV19	once	TRBD1	TRBJ2-1	TGTGCCAGTAGCCTGGGGACAGGGGGATCCCTCAATGAGCAGTTCTTC	CASSLGTGGSLNEQFF
16	TRBV24-1	once	.	TRBJ2-3	TGTGCCACCAGTGATTTGGGCCGAGCGAGCACAGATACGCAGTATTTT	CATSDLGRASTDTQYF
13	TRBV29-1	.	TRBD1	TRBJ2-7	TGCAGCGTTTCGGACAGGGGTTTCCACGAGCAGTACTTC	CSVSDRGFHEQYF
16	TRBV5-1	.	.	TRBJ1-1	TGCGCCAGCAGCTTGCCCCCCTCAGGAAAGGGGACTGAAGCTTTCTTT	CASSLPPSGKGTEAFF
17	TRBV18	.	TRBD1	TRBJ2-3	TGTGCCAGCTCACCGATAAGGACAGGGGGTGGCACAGATACGCAGTATTTT	CASSPIRTGGGTDTQYF
16	TRBV13	.	TRBD2	TRBJ2-2	TGTGCCAGCAGCTTAAGGCTAGCGGGGGAGACCGGGGAGCTGTTTTTT	CASSLRLAGETGELFF
15	TRBV2	.	.	TRBJ1-5	TGTGCCAGCAGTATGGGACCTAAGGGAAGTCAGCCCCAGCATTTT	CASSMGPKGSQPQHF
15	TRBV6-2/TRBV6-3	few	TRBD1	TRBJ2-7	TGTGCCAGCAGTTCTGGACAGGGGCTCACCTACGAGCAGTACTTC	CASSSGQGLTYEQYF
16	TRBV5-1	.	TRBD1	TRBJ1-1	TGCGCCAGCAGCTTGCAGGTAACAGGGGGCGGCACTGAAGCTTTCTTT	CASSLQVTGGGTEAFF
13	TRBV7-8	.	.	TRBJ2-7	TGTGCCAGCAGCCTCGGGATTACCTACGAGCAGTACTTC	CASSLGITYEQYF
14	TRBV6-2/TRBV6-3	.	TRBD1	TRBJ1-5	TGTGCCAGCAGCACGGGACAGGGAAAGCAGCCCCAGCATTTT	CASSTGQGKQPQHF